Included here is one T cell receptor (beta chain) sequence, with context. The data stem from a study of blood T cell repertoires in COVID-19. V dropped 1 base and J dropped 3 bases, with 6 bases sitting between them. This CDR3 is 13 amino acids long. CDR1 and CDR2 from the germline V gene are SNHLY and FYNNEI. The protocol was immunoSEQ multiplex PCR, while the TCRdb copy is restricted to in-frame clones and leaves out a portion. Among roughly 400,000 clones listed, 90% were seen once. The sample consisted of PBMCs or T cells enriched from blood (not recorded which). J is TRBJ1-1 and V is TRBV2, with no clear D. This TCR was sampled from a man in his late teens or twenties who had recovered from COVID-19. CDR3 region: CASSEGEYTEAFF. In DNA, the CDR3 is TGTGCCAGCAGTGAAGGAGAATACACTGAAGCTTTCTTT.